This TCR beta chain was recorded in a study of T cells in Graves' hyperthyroidism and ophthalmopathy. Study observations and caveats: Blood also contained most expanded thyroid clonotypes above 0.001.

Amplification targeted TCR beta CDR3 regions from RNA transcripts. HTBI primers were used for first-round RT-PCR of the TCR CDR3. TCRdb reprocessed the multiplex PCR reads via MiXCR and lists one record per CDR3 protein. The table lists roughly 700,000 distinct CDR3 sequences, roughly a sixth of them singletons. This clonotype was recorded a few times. What it recognizes is unknown. The germline V gene encodes CDR1 SQVTM and CDR2 ANQGSEA. V shed 4 bases and J 5 bases; nucleotides not matched to a gene: 7. This CDR3 has 13 amino acids. The rearrangement uses TRBV29-1 and TRBJ2-7, with 8 bases lining up with TRBD1. This sequence originates from a man aged 45-65 years with Graves' hyperthyroidism. Sequenced: blood. The CDR3 coding sequence is TGCAGCGTTGTAGACAGGGGTGGCGACGAGCAGTACTTC. It specifies CSVVDRGGDEQYF.